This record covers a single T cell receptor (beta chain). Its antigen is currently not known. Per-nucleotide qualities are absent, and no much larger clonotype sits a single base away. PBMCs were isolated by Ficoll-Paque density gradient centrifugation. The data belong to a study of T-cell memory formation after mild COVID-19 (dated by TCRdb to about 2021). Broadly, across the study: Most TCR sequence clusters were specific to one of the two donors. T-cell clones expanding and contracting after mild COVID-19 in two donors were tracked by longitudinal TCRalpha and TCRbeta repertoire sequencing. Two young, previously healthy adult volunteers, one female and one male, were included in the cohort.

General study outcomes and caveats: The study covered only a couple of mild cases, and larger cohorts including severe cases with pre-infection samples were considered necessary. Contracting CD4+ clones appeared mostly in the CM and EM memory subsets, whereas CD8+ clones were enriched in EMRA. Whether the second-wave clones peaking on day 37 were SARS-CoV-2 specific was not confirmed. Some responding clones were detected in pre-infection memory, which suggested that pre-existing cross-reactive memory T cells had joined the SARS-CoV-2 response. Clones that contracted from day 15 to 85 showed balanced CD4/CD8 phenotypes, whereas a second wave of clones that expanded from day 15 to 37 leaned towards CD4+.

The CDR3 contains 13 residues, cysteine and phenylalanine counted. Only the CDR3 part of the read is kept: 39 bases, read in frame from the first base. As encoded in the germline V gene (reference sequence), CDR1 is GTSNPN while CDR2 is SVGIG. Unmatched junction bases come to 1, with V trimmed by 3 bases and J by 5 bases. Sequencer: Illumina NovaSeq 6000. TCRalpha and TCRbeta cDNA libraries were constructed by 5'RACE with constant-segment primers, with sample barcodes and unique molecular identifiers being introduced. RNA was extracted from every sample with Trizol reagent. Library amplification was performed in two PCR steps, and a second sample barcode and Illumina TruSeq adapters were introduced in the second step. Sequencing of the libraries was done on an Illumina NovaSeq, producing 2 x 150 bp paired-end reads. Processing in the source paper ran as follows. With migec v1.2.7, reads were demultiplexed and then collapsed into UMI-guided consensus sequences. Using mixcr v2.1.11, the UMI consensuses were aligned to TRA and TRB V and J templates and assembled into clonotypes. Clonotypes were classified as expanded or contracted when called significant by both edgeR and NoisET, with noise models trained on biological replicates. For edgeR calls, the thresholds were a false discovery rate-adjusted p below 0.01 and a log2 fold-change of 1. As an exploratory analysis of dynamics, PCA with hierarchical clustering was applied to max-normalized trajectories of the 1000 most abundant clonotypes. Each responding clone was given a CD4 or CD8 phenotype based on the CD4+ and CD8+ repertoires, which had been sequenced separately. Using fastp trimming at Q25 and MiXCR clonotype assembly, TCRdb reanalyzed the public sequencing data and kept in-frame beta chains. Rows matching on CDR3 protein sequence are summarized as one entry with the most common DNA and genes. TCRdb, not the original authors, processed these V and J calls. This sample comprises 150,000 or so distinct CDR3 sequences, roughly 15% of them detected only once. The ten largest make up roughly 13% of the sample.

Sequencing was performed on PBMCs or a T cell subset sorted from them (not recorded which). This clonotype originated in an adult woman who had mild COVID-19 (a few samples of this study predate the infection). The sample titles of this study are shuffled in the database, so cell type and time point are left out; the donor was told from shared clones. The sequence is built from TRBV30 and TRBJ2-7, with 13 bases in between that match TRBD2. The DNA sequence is TGTGCCTGGAGGGGGACTAGCGGGAACGAGCAGTACTTC. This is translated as CAWRGTSGNEQYF.